What follows are 27 T cell receptor beta chains derived from one specimen sequenced in a study of Tregs in tolerant kidney transplant recipients. TCRdb's table, derived via immunoSEQ multiplex PCR, lists solely in-frame clones and lacks some. Its clone listing holds more than 30,000 clones. Sequencing was performed on CD8+ T cells from blood, taken before the transplant. These receptors came from a human donor who received a combined kidney and bone marrow transplant.

In the case of this clone: The CDR3 extends 3 residues past the end of the read, so its final part is completed from the germline J gene. The chain links TRBV19 to TRBJ2-1; possibly TRBD1 for D (5 bases). The germline V gene has CDR1 LNHDA and CDR2 SQIVND (reference sequence). The CDR3 totals 15 residues. V was pared by 5 bases and J by 0 bases, with 11 bases between. CDR3 region: CASSDSDSSYNEQFF. The CDR3 bases that were read are TGTGCCAGTAGTGACAGCGATAGCTCCTACAATGAG.

Comment on this clone: Read coverage stops 3 residues before the CDR3 terminus; the germline J gene supplies the remainder. The chain combines TRBV5-4 with TRBJ2-3; 12 nucleotides align to TRBD2. This CDR3 spans 12 amino acids. Looked up from germline, CDR1 is SGHNT and CDR2 is YYREEE (reference sequence). CDR3 region: CVVTSGRDTQYF. The part of the CDR3 DNA that was read is TGTGTGGTGACTAGCGGGAGAGATACG.

In regard to this clone: The CDR3 is cut off 3 residues early in the read; its end comes from the germline J gene. The chain employs TRBV20-1 and TRBJ2-1; 9 bases agree with TRBD1. Germline CDR1 and CDR2: DFQATT and SNEGSKA (reference sequence). Trimming removed 3 bases from V and 3 bases from J; junction bases left unmatched: 6. The CDR3 consists of 15 residues. The part of the CDR3 DNA that was read is TGCAGTGCTAGTACCGGGACAGGGTTCTACAATGAG. This gives the protein CSASTGTGFYNE. The entire CDR3 reads CSASTGTGFYNEQFF.

To note about this clone: The sequence runs out 3 residues before the end of the CDR3; the remainder is reconstructed from the germline J gene. The chain uses TRBV2 and TRBJ2-7; D is possibly TRBD1 (5 bases). Germline lookup yields CDR1 SNHLY and CDR2 FYNNEI. With 7 bases removed from V and 4 bases from J, the gap between germline ends came to 8 bases. This CDR3 has 11 amino acids. The CDR3 sequence is CASIREYEQYF. The CDR3 bases that were read are TGTGCCAGCATCAGGGAATACGAG.

With regard to this clone: The read ends 3 residues early relative to the CDR3; the germline J gene fills the gap. The chain employs TRBV5-1 and TRBJ1-2; 7 positions agree with TRBD1. In germline, CDR1 is SGHRS, CDR2 YFSETQ. The V gene end was trimmed by 4 bases and the J gene end by 6 bases; junction bases not matched to a gene: 15. The CDR3 has 16 amino acids. The DNA read from the CDR3 is TGCGCCAGCAGCATCCCTAACGCCGACAGGGAACATGGC. It is translated as CASSIPNADREHG. In full, the CDR3 reads CASSIPNADREHGYTF.

Concerning this clone: The sequence runs out 3 residues before the end of the CDR3; the remainder is reconstructed from the germline J gene. The chain has TRBV5-1 and TRBJ2-7, with TRBD1 identical over 7 bases. The CDR3 length is 15 residues. The V and J ends lost 2 bases and 5 bases, in that order; junction bases with no gene match: 10. The germline CDR1 and CDR2 sequences are SGHRS and YFSETQ. The DNA read from the CDR3 is TGCGCCAGCAGCTTCCGGACAGGTTTTCACGACGAG. Translated, it gives CASSFRTGFHDE. The full CDR3 sequence reads CASSFRTGFHDEQYF.

In regard to this clone: Read sequence stops 3 residues before the CDR3 end, and the germline J gene provides the missing end. This chain uses TRBV19 with TRBJ1-1, with D perhaps TRBD1 (5 bases). Per germline, CDR1 LNHDA and CDR2 SQIVND (reference sequence). V lost 8 bases and J lost 4, with 11 bases in between. The length of the CDR3 is 12 residues. The CDR3 sequence is CASLAGGTEAFF. CDR3 bases read: TGTGCCAGTCTCGCGGGGGGCACTGAA.

As concerns this clone: The read halts 3 residues ahead of the CDR3 end, with the missing end drawn from the germline J gene. The rearrangement links TRBV6-2 or TRBV6-3 to TRBJ2-5; D not resolved. V was cut by 6 bases and J by 4 bases, with 21 bases left in between. CDR3 length: 16 residues. CDR1 and CDR2 from the germline V gene are MNHEY and SVGEGT. CDR3: CASSQVYRSDGETQYF. CDR3 bases read: TGTGCCAGCAGCCAGGTCTATAGATCTGATGGAGAGACC.

This chain's CDR3 is CASSPPPDSPNTGELFF. Incomplete CDR3 DNA: TGTGCCAGCAGCCCCCCCCCGGACAGTCCGAACACCGGGGAG. This chain uses TRBV7-6 with TRBJ2-2; D might be TRBD1 (6 bases). The DNA ends 3 residues before the CDR3 does, and the rest of the CDR3 is filled in from the germline J gene. Germline V gene sequence: CDR1 SGHVS, CDR2 FNYEAQ. Trimming pared 5 bases from V and 0 bases from J, leaving 16 bases between. The CDR3 is 17 residues long. Drawing the rest from reference TRBV7-6 and TRBJ2-2, the complete variable domain is GAGVSQSPRYKVTKRGQDVALRCDPISGHVSLYWYRQALGQGPEFLTYFNYEAQQDKSGLPNDRFSAERPEGSISTLTIQRTEQRDSAMYRCASSPPPDSPNTGELFFGEGSRLTVL.

Partial CDR3 DNA: TGCAGCGTTGGGGACACCTCGTACCAAGAGACC. It specifies CSVGDTSYQET. The entire CDR3 protein reads CSVGDTSYQETQYF. The chain has TRBV29-1 and TRBJ2-5; D might be TRBD1 (6 bases). The sequenced fragment ends 3 residues before the CDR3 boundary, so the rest is inferred from the germline J gene. The CDR3 contains 14 residues. V lost 4 bases to trimming and J lost 0 bases, with 12 bases between them. Germline CDR1 SQVTM, CDR2 ANQGSEA.

On this clone: The read ends 3 residues early relative to the CDR3; the germline J gene fills the gap. The genes are TRBV30 and TRBJ2-7, with 7 bases that match TRBD2. With 7 bases clipped from V and 4 bases from J, the junction kept 10 bases outside the gene matches. The CDR3 is made up of 13 amino acids. The germline CDR1 and CDR2 sequences are GTSNPN and SVGIG (reference sequence). The chain's CDR3 is CASRGRGMYEQYF. The sequenced CDR3 bases are TGTGCCTCACGGGGGAGGGGTATGTACGAG.

For this clone: The sequenced fragment ends 3 residues before the CDR3 boundary, so the rest is inferred from the germline J gene. The chain joins TRBV19 to TRBJ1-2, with D uncertain. Trimming took 7 bases from V and 4 from J, leaving 13 bases between them. Germline loops: CDR1 LNHDA, CDR2 SQIVND (reference sequence). This CDR3 contains 13 residues. Partial CDR3 DNA: TGTGCCAGTACCCCTTCGGTCTCCTATGGC. This sequence encodes CASTPSVSYG. The complete CDR3 protein is CASTPSVSYGYTF.

As to this clone: The read gets to within 3 residues of the CDR3 end, and the germline J gene fills in the rest. The chain employs TRBV29-1 and TRBJ1-3; no firm D call. V gave up 2 bases and J gave up 0 bases, with 5 bases separating them. The CDR3 consists of 13 residues. From germline, CDR1 is SQVTM and CDR2 ANQGSEA. CDR3 DNA (partial): TGCAGCGTTGAAAATCTCTCTGGAAACACC. Translated, it gives CSVENLSGNT. The entire CDR3 sequence reads CSVENLSGNTIYF.

On this clone: The missing CDR3 end, 3 residues past where the read stops, is filled in from the germline J gene. The chain joins TRBV5-4 to TRBJ2-1; D is unclear. Trimming pared 0 bases from V and 5 bases from J, leaving 6 bases between. CDR1 and CDR2 (germline): SGHNT, YYREEE (reference sequence). The CDR3 is 13 residues long. CDR3 DNA (partial): TGTGCCAGCAGCTTGGGCAACAACAATGAG. Its protein is CASSLGNNNE. The complete CDR3 protein is CASSLGNNNEQFF.

To note about this clone: The read ends 3 residues early relative to the CDR3; the germline J gene fills the gap. V and J are TRBV7-9 and TRBJ1-2; 8 bases line up with TRBD1. The germline V gene encodes CDR1 SEHNR and CDR2 FQNEAQ (reference sequence). V trimming: 1 base; J trimming: 2 bases; junction bases outside the gene matches: 3. The CDR3 runs to 15 residues. The CDR3 sequence is CASSLDGQGNYGYTF. CDR3 DNA (partial): TGTGCCAGCAGCTTAGACGGACAGGGAAACTATGGC.

For this clone: The CDR3 is cut off 3 residues early in the read; its end comes from the germline J gene. This chain joins TRBV18 and TRBJ1-1; no clear D gene. Trimming took off 0 bases at V and 1 base at J, with 12 bases between the two ends. Germline loops: CDR1 KGHSH, CDR2 LQKENI. The CDR3 is made up of 16 amino acids. The CDR3 protein is CASSPPVIVWNTEAFF. The DNA read from the CDR3 is TGTGCCAGCTCACCACCGGTTATAGTCTGGAACACTGAA.

Comments on this clone: The observed sequence ends 3 residues before the CDR3 terminus, with the missing tail filled in from the germline J gene. The V gene is TRBV7-9, the J gene TRBJ2-1; D possibly corresponds to TRBD2 (6 bases). V dropped 5 bases and J dropped 8 bases, with 16 bases sitting between them. The CDR3 extends over 14 amino acids. The germline CDR1 and CDR2 sequences are SEHNR and FQNEAQ (reference sequence). The CDR3 spells CASSPSRASDEQFF. The CDR3 DNA, read in part, is TGTGCCAGCAGCCCCTCTAGAGCTAGCGATGAG.

About this clone itself: The read finishes 3 residues shy of the CDR3 end, and the germline J gene is used to complete it. The rearrangement links TRBV19 to TRBJ1-5, with TRBD1 matching over 7 bases. V was clipped by 5 bases and J by 0 bases; unmatched bases: 4. CDR3 length equals 15 residues. From germline, CDR1 is LNHDA and CDR2 SQIVND (reference sequence). The sequenced CDR3 bases are TGTGCCAGTAGTGTGGGACAGTATAGCAATCAGCCC. This encodes CASSVGQYSNQP. The complete CDR3 reads CASSVGQYSNQPQHF.

This CDR3 reads CASHPRRLEYNEQFF. The CDR3 DNA, read in part, is TGTGCCAGTCACCCAAGGAGACTGGAATACAATGAG. This rearrangement joins TRBV19 to TRBJ2-1; D gene ambiguous. The CDR3 is cut off 3 residues early in the read; its end comes from the germline J gene. CDR1 and CDR2 from the germline V gene are LNHDA and SQIVND (reference sequence). The V end lost 8 bases, the J end lost 4 bases, and 18 bases lay between the germline ends. The CDR3 extends over 15 amino acids.

Remarks on this clone: The read halts 3 residues ahead of the CDR3 end, with the missing end drawn from the germline J gene. The genes are TRBV20-1 and TRBJ2-1, with D possibly matching TRBD2 (6 bases). Trimming took 0 bases from V and 1 from J, leaving 13 bases between them. Germline V lookup: CDR1 DFQATT, CDR2 SNEGSKA (reference sequence). CDR3 length: 16 amino acids. The CDR3 reads CSARDGTSRSYNEQFF. The CDR3 DNA, read in part, is TGCAGTGCTAGAGATGGAACTAGCAGGTCCTACAATGAG.

CDR3 DNA (partial): TGTGCCAGCAGCTCAGGGGGCACTAACTATGGC. Translating it yields CASSSGGTNYG. In full, the CDR3 is CASSSGGTNYGYTF. This chain joins TRBV7-9 and TRBJ1-2; 8 nucleotides match TRBD1. The sequenced fragment ends 3 residues before the CDR3 boundary, so the rest is inferred from the germline J gene. The V segment lost 4 bases and the J segment 0 bases; nucleotides outside the gene matches: 1. Germline V gene sequence: CDR1 SEHNR, CDR2 FQNEAQ (reference sequence). This CDR3 has 14 amino acids.

The chain's CDR3 is CASSVTGKETQYF. CDR3 bases read: TGTGCCAGCAGCGTGACAGGCAAAGAGACC. The rearrangement uses TRBV7-9 and TRBJ2-5; a possible D gene is TRBD1 (6 bases). Coverage ceases 3 residues before the CDR3 finishes, and the germline J gene fills in the end. The V and J ends lost 5 bases and 3 bases respectively, with 10 bases between them. Germline CDR1 is SEHNR and CDR2 is FQNEAQ (reference sequence). The CDR3 has 13 amino acids.

Turning to this clone: The read comes to an end 3 residues before the CDR3 does, leaving the germline J gene to fill in the end. The chain joins TRBV9 to TRBJ2-5; 11 nucleotides align to TRBD2. The trim removed 3 bases at V and 0 bases at J, leaving 4 bases unmatched. CDR1 SGDLS and CDR2 YYNGEE come from the germline V gene. The length of the CDR3 is 16 residues. Here the CDR3 reads CASSARGLADQETQYF. Incomplete CDR3 DNA: TGTGCCAGCAGCGCCAGGGGACTAGCGGACCAAGAGACC.

Notes on this clone: The CDR3 is cut off 3 residues early in the read; its end comes from the germline J gene. This rearrangement joins TRBV7-9 to TRBJ2-1; 10 bases agree with TRBD1. J was trimmed by 2 bases and V by 8 bases; bases with no gene match: 6. Germline V gene lookup returns CDR1 SEHNR and CDR2 FQNEAQ (reference sequence). There are 15 residues in the CDR3. The CDR3 DNA, read in part, is TGTGCCAGCCGTAGGGGGACAGGGGCCTACAATGAG. Translated, it gives CASRRGTGAYNE. The whole CDR3 sequence reads CASRRGTGAYNEQFF. Full variable domain (outside the CDR3, taken from reference TRBV7-9 and TRBJ2-1): DTGVSQNPRHKITKRGQNVTFRCDPISEHNRLYWYRQTLGQGPEFLTYFQNEAQLEKSRLLSDRFSAERPKGSFSTLEIQRTEQGDSAMYLCASRRGTGAYNEQFFGPGTRLTVL.

With regard to this clone: The CDR3 end is not reached by the read, which stops 3 residues before it; the germline J gene fills it in. The genes are TRBV6-2 or TRBV6-3 and TRBJ1-2, with 8 bases identical to TRBD1. CDR3 length equals 15 residues. Trimming took 0 bases from V and 6 from J; bases not matched to a gene: 6. Germline V gene sequence: CDR1 MNHEY, CDR2 SVGEGT. Incomplete CDR3 DNA: TGTGCCAGCAGTTACTCGGGACAGGTCGGAAATGGC. Translation: CASSYSGQVGNG. From start to end, the CDR3 is CASSYSGQVGNGYTF.

For this clone: The CDR3 end lies 3 residues beyond the end of the read and is filled in from the germline J gene. The chain joins TRBV10-1 to TRBJ2-7; 10 bases are a match to TRBD2. The CDR3 length is 14 residues. Germline CDR1 is WNHNN and CDR2 is SYGVQD (reference sequence). The trim removed 2 bases at V and 5 bases at J, leaving 3 bases unmatched. The sequenced part of the CDR3 DNA is TGCGCCAGCAGTGAGGGACTAGCGGTCCACGAG. This gives the protein CASSEGLAVHE. The whole CDR3 reads CASSEGLAVHEQYF.

CDR3 region: CASMGPFNEANVLTF. The CDR3 DNA, read in part, is TGTGCCAGTATGGGCCCCTTCAACGAGGCCAACGTC. The chain recombines TRBV19 with TRBJ2-6; no definite D call. From the germline J gene comes the end of the CDR3, since the read stops 3 residues before it. Germline CDR1 reads LNHDA; CDR2 reads SQIVND (reference sequence). The CDR3 extends over 15 amino acids. V lost 7 bases, J lost 6 bases, and 16 bases lay in between.